The 29 T cell receptor beta chains in this list originate from one sample, sequenced in a study of tumor-infiltrating lymphocytes in localized non-small cell lung cancer. This table comes from immunoSEQ multiplex PCR, and its TCRdb copy is limited to in-frame clones, with some not included. The repertoire holds about 9,300 clones, with around three quarters as singletons. Source material: uninvolved lung tissue not adjacent to the tumor. These receptor sequences come from a human donor with non-small cell lung cancer.

This chain joins TRBV19 and TRBJ2-1; 9 positions agree with TRBD2. Germline loops: CDR1 LNHDA, CDR2 SQIVND (reference sequence). The length of the CDR3 is 17 residues. Trimming took 2 bases from V and 4 from J; bases not matched to a gene: 9. CDR3 DNA sequence: TGTGCCAGTAGTATACAAGGCACTAGCGGGCCATACAATGAGCAGTTCTTC. Its protein is CASSIQGTSGPYNEQFF. Using reference TRBV19 and TRBJ2-1 for the parts outside the CDR3, the full variable domain is DGGITQSPKYLFRKEGQNVTLSCEQNLNHDAMYWYRQDPGQGLRLIYYSQIVNDFQKGDIAEGYSVSREKKESFPLTVTSAQKNPTAFYLCASSIQGTSGPYNEQFFGPGTRLTVL.

This sequence joins TRBV19 and TRBJ1-2, with D possibly TRBD1 on 6 matching bases. The CDR3 covers 14 residues. In germline, CDR1 is LNHDA, CDR2 SQIVND (reference sequence). Trimming pared 1 base from V and 4 bases from J, leaving 10 bases between. This chain's CDR3 is CASSIARGGYGYTF. CDR3 coding DNA: TGTGCCAGTAGTATAGCCAGGGGCGGCTATGGCTACACCTTC.

The chain employs TRBV29-1 and TRBJ2-3; D gene unclear. Trimming shortened V by 3 bases and J by 3 bases, and 10 bases separated the two germline ends. Germline CDR1 reads SQVTM; CDR2 reads ANQGSEA. The CDR3 totals 13 residues. The CDR3 nucleotides read TGCAGCGTTGAGAACGTAGTTACAGATACGCAGTATTTT. As protein: CSVENVVTDTQYF.

This chain joins TRBV28 and TRBJ1-1, with TRBD1 identical over 7 bases. V trimming: 5 bases; J trimming: 1 base; junction bases outside the gene matches: 7. The germline CDR1 and CDR2 sequences are MDHEN and SYDVKM. The CDR3 runs to 15 residues. The chain's CDR3 is CASSRDRVQNTEAFF. CDR3 in DNA: TGTGCCAGCAGTCGCGACAGGGTCCAGAACACTGAAGCTTTCTTT. The complete variable domain, with remaining parts taken from reference TRBV28 and TRBJ1-1, reads DVKVTQSSRYLVKRTGEKVFLECVQDMDHENMFWYRQDPGLGLRLIYFSYDVKMKEKGDIPEGYSVSREKKERFSLILESASTNQTSMYLCASSRDRVQNTEAFFGQGTRLTVV.

The chain uses TRBV10-3 and TRBJ1-1; maybe TRBD1 (5 bases). Germline V CDR1 and CDR2: ENHRY, SYGVKD. CDR3 length: 14 amino acids. Deletions cut 1 base from V and 6 bases from J, with 12 bases between. CDR3 nucleotides: TGTGCCATCAGTGAGTTAGGGGACGGTTCTGAAGCTTTCTTT. This codes for CAISELGDGSEAFF.

This chain uses TRBV5-4 with TRBJ1-4; 9 bases align to TRBD1. Trimming at V came to 3 bases and at J to 8 bases, leaving 5 bases not matched to a gene. Germline CDR1 is SGHNT and CDR2 is YYREEE (reference sequence). The CDR3 is made up of 14 amino acids. As DNA, the CDR3 is TGTGCCAGCAGCTGGGACAGGGCGGGCGAAAAACTGTTTTTT. As protein: CASSWDRAGEKLFF.

This chain links TRBV30 with TRBJ2-1; TRBD2 aligns across 8 bases. Germline V gene lookup returns CDR1 GTSNPN and CDR2 SVGIG (reference sequence). The junction had 5 bases not matched to a gene; V was cut back by 0 bases and J by 4 bases. This CDR3 has 15 residues. The CDR3 DNA reads as TGTGCCTGGAGTGTTGGTAGCGGGATTTACAATGAGCAGTTCTTC. Translated: CAWSVGSGIYNEQFF.

CDR3 sequence reads: CAISEGRAGEPQHF. CDR3 DNA sequence: TGTGCCATCAGTGAAGGAAGGGCCGGTGAGCCCCAGCATTTT. The chain is built from TRBV10-3 and TRBJ1-5, with unresolved D. The V and J ends lost 3 bases and 8 bases respectively, with 14 bases between them. There are 14 residues in the CDR3. The V gene's germline CDR1 is ENHRY and CDR2 SYGVKD.

This rearrangement joins TRBV6-5 to TRBJ2-2; perhaps TRBD1 as D (5 bases). This CDR3 is 15 amino acids long. CDR1 and CDR2 (germline): MNHEY, SVGAGI. The V end lost 5 bases, the J end lost 6 bases, and 16 bases lay between the germline ends. The CDR3 bases are TGTGCCAGCAGTCCACCACTACAGGCTTCCGGGGAGCTGTTTTTT. Translating it yields CASSPPLQASGELFF.

The rearrangement links TRBV10-3 to TRBJ1-2; tentatively, D is TRBD1 (6 bases). Germline assignment: CDR1 ENHRY and CDR2 SYGVKD. V lost 6 bases and J 7 bases, leaving 27 bases between the germline ends. This CDR3 contains 17 residues. Written as DNA, the CDR3 is TGTGCCATCAGCCGACAACAGGGACCCACTTCGGCTACTGGCTACACCTTC. Translation: CAISRQQGPTSATGYTF.

This chain connects TRBV5-1 to TRBJ2-1; 13 bases map to TRBD2. V trimming: 0 bases; J trimming: 7 bases; junction bases outside the gene matches: 7. The CDR3 loop spans 17 amino acids. Looked up from germline, CDR1 is SGHRS and CDR2 is YFSETQ. The CDR3 nucleotides read TGCGCCAGCAGCTTGGAGGGACTAGCGGGATCTGGGAATGAGCAGTTCTTC. This translates into CASSLEGLAGSGNEQFF.

The V call is TRBV5-1, the J call TRBJ2-3; D is undetermined. The CDR3 runs to 14 residues. Germline loops: CDR1 SGHRS, CDR2 YFSETQ. Trimming took 4 bases from V and 0 from J, leaving 9 bases between them. In DNA, the CDR3 is TGCGCCAGCAGCCCTACCGGGAGCACAGATACGCAGTATTTT. Protein: CASSPTGSTDTQYF.

CDR3 region: CASSLGAGYTF. The CDR3 DNA reads TGTGCCAGCAGCTTGGGGGCTGGCTACACCTTC. The V gene is TRBV5-6, the J gene TRBJ1-2; D remains unclear. Germline CDR1 SGHDT, CDR2 YYEEEE. V shed 0 bases and J shed 7 bases, with 4 bases lying between them. CDR3 length: 11 residues.

This clone was seen a few times. V is TRBV6-6 and J is TRBJ2-2; D possibly corresponds to TRBD1 (6 bases). Germline-derived CDR1 and CDR2 are MNHNY and SVGAGI (reference sequence). This CDR3 comprises 13 residues. Between the trimmed V and J ends, which lost 5 bases and 5 bases, there was a span of 9 bases. CDR3 bases: TGTGCCAGCAGTGCAGGGGAAACCGGGGAGCTGTTTTTT. This sequence encodes CASSAGETGELFF.

The gene calls are TRBV6-5 and TRBJ2-7; D remains ambiguous. V was cut by 4 bases and J by 2 bases, with 12 bases left in between. Germline CDR1 and CDR2: MNHEY and SVGAGI. The CDR3 has 14 amino acids. For the CDR3, the DNA is TGTGCCAGCAGTTTAAGACGGAAAACCTACGAGCAGTACTTC. Amino acid sequence: CASSLRRKTYEQYF.

This chain joins TRBV6-5 and TRBJ1-3, with a possible D match to TRBD1 (5 bases). The CDR3 is 13 amino acids. Trimming took 4 bases from V and 4 from J, leaving 8 bases between them. CDR1 MNHEY and CDR2 SVGAGI come from the germline V gene. The CDR3 DNA reads as TGTGCCAGCAGTTTCAGACAGGGAAACACCATATATTTT. Protein product: CASSFRQGNTIYF.

The chain links TRBV5-1 to TRBJ2-2; unclear D gene. CDR1 is SGHRS and CDR2 is YFSETQ in the germline V gene. The V gene lost 5 bases and the J gene lost 0 bases, with 8 bases spanning the gap. The CDR3 runs 14 residues. DNA of the CDR3: TGCGCCAGCAGACTGACACCGAACACCGGGGAGCTGTTTTTT. Translation gives CASRLTPNTGELFF.

The CDR3 DNA reads TGTGCCAGCAGTTCATACAGGGGCTACGAGCAGTACTTC. Amino acids: CASSSYRGYEQYF. The genes are TRBV28 and TRBJ2-7; 7 bases agree with TRBD1. CDR3 length: 13 amino acids. Unmatched junction bases numbered 3, after V lost 4 bases and J lost 3 bases. The V gene's germline CDR1 is MDHEN and CDR2 SYDVKM.

This clone has more than one count but fewer than ten. V and J are TRBV7-8 and TRBJ2-5, with D possibly TRBD2 on 7 matching bases. Trimming pared 4 bases from V and 5 bases from J, leaving 14 bases between. Germline V gene data show CDR1 as SGHVS and CDR2 as FQNEAQ. This CDR3 is 14 amino acids long. CDR3 amino acids: CASSSRGGGETQYF. The CDR3 DNA sequence: TGTGCCAGCAGCTCAAGGGGGGGTGGGGAGACCCAGTACTTC.

The V call is TRBV9, the J call TRBJ2-7; 10 positions match TRBD2. J lost 7 bases, V lost 4 bases, and 11 bases had no gene match. This CDR3 has 15 residues. CDR1 and CDR2 (germline): SGDLS, YYNGEE. DNA for the CDR3: TGTGCCAGCAGCACGCAAGCGGGAGGGCCGGGGGAGCAGTACTTC. Its translation: CASSTQAGGPGEQYF. The whole variable domain, filled in from reference TRBV9 and TRBJ2-7, reads DSGVTQTPKHLITATGQRVTLRCSPRSGDLSVYWYQQSLDQGLQFLIQYYNGEERAKGNILERFSAQQFPDLHSELNLSSLELGDSALYFCASSTQAGGPGEQYFGPGTRLTVT.

The V gene is TRBV10-3, the J gene TRBJ1-1; TRBD1 matches 11 bases. This CDR3 is 14 amino acids long. CDR1 ENHRY and CDR2 SYGVKD come from the germline V gene. V shed 10 bases, J shed 1 base, and the junction held 5 bases outside the gene matches. CDR3 coding DNA: TGTGCCACGTGGACAGGGGGCACGAACACTGAAGCTTTCTTT. This gives the protein CATWTGGTNTEAFF.

This chain links TRBV7-9 with TRBJ1-4, with 7 positions matching TRBD1. Germline V gives CDR1 SEHNR, CDR2 FQNEAQ (reference sequence). Trimming at V came to 0 bases and at J to 8 bases, leaving 6 bases not matched to a gene. CDR3 length: 15 amino acids. For the CDR3, the DNA is TGTGCCAGCAGCTTAGCCTCAGGGGGGGAGGAAAAACTGTTTTTT. This gives the protein CASSLASGGEEKLFF.

This clone was seen a few times. This chain links TRBV19 with TRBJ2-2; 12 bases map to TRBD2. Germline-derived CDR1 and CDR2 are LNHDA and SQIVND (reference sequence). The CDR3 extends over 15 amino acids. Losses at the gene ends were 7 bases for V and 3 bases for J; bases not matched to a gene: 3. The CDR3 here is CASTLAGGDTGELFF. In DNA, the CDR3 is TGTGCCAGTACGCTAGCGGGAGGGGACACCGGGGAGCTGTTTTTT.

The rearrangement joins TRBV5-4 to TRBJ2-1; 10 bases are a match to TRBD1. This CDR3 has 15 residues. V was clipped by 4 bases and J by 1 base; unmatched bases: 2. Germline values: CDR1 SGHNT, CDR2 YYREEE (reference sequence). The CDR3 loop is CASSPGQGSYNEQFF. CDR3 bases: TGTGCCAGCAGCCCGGGACAGGGGTCCTACAATGAGCAGTTCTTC.

The J gene is TRBJ2-5, the V gene TRBV30; D is unresolved. The CDR3 is 12 residues long. The V and J ends lost 3 bases and 3 bases respectively, with 8 bases between them. Germline assignment: CDR1 GTSNPN and CDR2 SVGIG (reference sequence). CDR3 coding DNA: TGTGCCTGGAGAATCTCGAAAGAGACCCAGTACTTC. The encoded protein is CAWRISKETQYF.

V is TRBV7-2 and J is TRBJ1-2; D call uncertain. Germline V gives CDR1 SGHTA, CDR2 FQGNSA. Trimming took 3 bases from V and 0 from J, leaving 14 bases between them. The CDR3 covers 16 residues. CDR3 sequence: CASSLDGVGANYGYTF. Written as DNA, the CDR3 is TGTGCCAGCAGCTTGGATGGGGTCGGAGCTAACTATGGCTACACCTTC.

J is TRBJ1-2 and V is TRBV7-2, with a weak D call TRBD1 (6 bases). V gave up 1 base and J gave up 4 bases, with 16 bases separating them. Germline assignment: CDR1 SGHTA and CDR2 FQGNSA. The CDR3 totals 16 residues. The DNA for the CDR3 is TGTGCCAGCAGCTTAGGAGAGACAGGCGCCTCCTATGGCTACACCTTC. It specifies CASSLGETGASYGYTF.

The genes are TRBV6-1 and TRBJ2-7; no clear D gene. Germline-derived CDR1 and CDR2 are MNHNS and SASEGT. The CDR3 consists of 13 residues. V was shortened by 1 base and J by 2 bases, with 6 bases between the two germline ends. CDR3 bases: TGTGCCAGCAGTGAAGGGCCCGCCTACGAGCAGTACTTC. Translating gives CASSEGPAYEQYF.

J is TRBJ2-2 and V is TRBV13, with no clear D. Germline V CDR1 and CDR2: PRHDT, FYEKMQ (reference sequence). The CDR3 consists of 12 residues. V shed 5 bases and J shed 3 bases, with 4 bases lying between them. CDR3 in amino acids: CASSPHTGELFF. The CDR3 bases are TGTGCCAGCAGCCCTCACACCGGGGAGCTGTTTTTT.